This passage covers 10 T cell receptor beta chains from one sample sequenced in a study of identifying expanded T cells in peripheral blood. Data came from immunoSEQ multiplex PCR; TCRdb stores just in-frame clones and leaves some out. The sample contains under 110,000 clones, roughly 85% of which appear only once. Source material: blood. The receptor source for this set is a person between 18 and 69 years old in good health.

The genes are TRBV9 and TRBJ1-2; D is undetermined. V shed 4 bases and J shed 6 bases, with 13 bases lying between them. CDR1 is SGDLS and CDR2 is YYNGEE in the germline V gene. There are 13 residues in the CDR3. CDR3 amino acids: CASSPGLRDGYTF. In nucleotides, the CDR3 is TGTGCCAGCAGCCCTGGACTGAGGGATGGCTACACCTTC.

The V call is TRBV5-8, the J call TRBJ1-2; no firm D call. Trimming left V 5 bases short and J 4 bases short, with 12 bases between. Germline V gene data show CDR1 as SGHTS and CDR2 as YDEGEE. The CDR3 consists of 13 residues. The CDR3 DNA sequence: TGTGCCAGCAGTTCAGGACTGGTCTATGGCTACACCTTC. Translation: CASSSGLVYGYTF.

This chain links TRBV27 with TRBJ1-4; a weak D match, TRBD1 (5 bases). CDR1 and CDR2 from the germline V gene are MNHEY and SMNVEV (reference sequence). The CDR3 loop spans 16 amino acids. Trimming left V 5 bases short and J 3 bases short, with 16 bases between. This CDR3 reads CASSTIPGPPNEKLFF. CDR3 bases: TGTGCCAGCAGTACTATCCCAGGGCCCCCTAATGAAAAACTGTTTTTT.

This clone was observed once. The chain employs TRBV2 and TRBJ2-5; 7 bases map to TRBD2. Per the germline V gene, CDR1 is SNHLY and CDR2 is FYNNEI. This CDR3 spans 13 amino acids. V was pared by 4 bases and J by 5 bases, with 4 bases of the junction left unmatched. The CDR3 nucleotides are TGTGCCAGCAGTGCGAAGCGGGGTGAGACCCAGTACTTC. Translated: CASSAKRGETQYF.

The CDR3 sequence is CASSYSHTTNYGYTF. DNA of the CDR3: TGTGCCAGCAGTTACTCTCATACCACTAACTATGGCTACACCTTC. This chain joins TRBV6-5 and TRBJ1-2; D is unresolved. Looked up from germline, CDR1 is MNHEY and CDR2 is SVGAGI. This CDR3 is 15 amino acids long. With 0 bases removed from V and 0 bases from J, the gap between germline ends came to 8 bases.

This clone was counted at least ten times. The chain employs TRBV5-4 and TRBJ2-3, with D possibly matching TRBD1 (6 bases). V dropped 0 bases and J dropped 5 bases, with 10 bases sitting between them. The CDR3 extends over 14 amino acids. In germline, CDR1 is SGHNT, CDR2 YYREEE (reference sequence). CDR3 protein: CASSLAGGRDTQYF. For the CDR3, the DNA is TGTGCCAGCAGCTTGGCTGGGGGCAGAGATACGCAGTATTTT. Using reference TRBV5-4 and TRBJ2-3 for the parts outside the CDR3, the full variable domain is ETGVTQSPTHLIKTRGQQVTLRCSSQSGHNTVSWYQQALGQGPQFIFQYYREEENGRGNFPPRFSGLQFPNYSSELNVNALELDDSALYLCASSLAGGRDTQYFGPGTRLTVL.

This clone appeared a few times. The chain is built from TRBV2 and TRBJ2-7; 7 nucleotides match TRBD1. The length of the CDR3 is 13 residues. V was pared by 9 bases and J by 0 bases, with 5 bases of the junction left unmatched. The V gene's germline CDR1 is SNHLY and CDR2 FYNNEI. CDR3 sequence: CASLRDSSYEQYF. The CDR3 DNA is TGTGCCAGTCTCCGGGACAGCTCCTACGAGCAGTACTTC.

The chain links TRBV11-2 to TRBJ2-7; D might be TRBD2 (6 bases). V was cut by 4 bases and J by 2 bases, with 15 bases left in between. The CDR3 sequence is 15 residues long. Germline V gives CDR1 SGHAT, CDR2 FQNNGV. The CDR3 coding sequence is TGTGCCAGCAGCTCAACGGGCGGGGCCCCCTACGAGCAGTACTTC. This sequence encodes CASSSTGGAPYEQYF.

The CDR3 loop reads CASSRTSDSYNEQFF. The CDR3 region has the DNA TGCGCCAGCAGTAGGACTAGCGACTCCTACAATGAGCAGTTCTTC. This rearrangement joins TRBV5-1 to TRBJ2-1; 9 nucleotides align to TRBD2. Germline V gives CDR1 SGHRS, CDR2 YFSETQ. V trimming: 5 bases; J trimming: 0 bases; junction bases outside the gene matches: 3. The CDR3 extends over 15 amino acids.

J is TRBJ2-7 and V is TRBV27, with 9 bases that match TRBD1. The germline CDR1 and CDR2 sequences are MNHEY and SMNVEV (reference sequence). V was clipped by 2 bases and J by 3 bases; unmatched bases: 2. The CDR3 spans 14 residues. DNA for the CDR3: TGTGCCAGCAGTTTAGGGACAGGGTTCTACGAGCAGTACTTC. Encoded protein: CASSLGTGFYEQYF.